The 18 T cell receptor beta chains reported below all come from one sample, sequenced in a study of CD8 T cells in ankylosing spondylitis. Study results and limitations: Several highly homologous variants formed a TCR beta motif that appeared characteristic of ankylosing spondylitis blood.

Their antigens are not known. TCRdb recomputed calls from the 5' RACE reads with MiXCR, one row per CDR3 protein. The repertoire holds hundreds of thousands of distinct CDR3 sequences, roughly a sixth seen once, with just over 1% in the top ten. The sequenced sample consisted of blood, either unsorted or a sorted T cell fraction (not recorded which). These receptors all stem from a male donor with ankylosing spondylitis.

This chain joins TRBV20-1 and TRBJ1-5, with 7 positions matching TRBD1. CDR1 and CDR2 (germline): DFQATT, SNEGSKA (reference sequence). The CDR3 contains 15 residues. The junction had 9 bases not matched to a gene; V was cut back by 4 bases and J by 3 bases. Here the CDR3 DNA reads TGCAGTGCTAAGAAGGGGGCAGAAAACAATCAGCCCCAGCATTTT. Protein product: CSAKKGAENNQPQHF.

The V gene is TRBV10-2, the J gene TRBJ2-1; weak D call: TRBD1 (5 bases). Germline V gives CDR1 WSHSY, CDR2 SAAADI. The CDR3 consists of 16 residues. V lost 6 bases and J 3 bases, leaving 18 bases between the germline ends. The CDR3 bases are TGCGCCAGCAGCGGGTGGGAAGCGACAGACTACAATGAGCAGTTCTTC. Protein: CASSGWEATDYNEQFF.

J is TRBJ2-1 and V is TRBV20-1; 14 bases line up with TRBD2. The CDR3 length is 16 residues. After removal of 1 base from V and 8 bases from J, the junction contained 7 bases not matched to a gene. CDR1 is DFQATT and CDR2 is SNEGSKA in the germline V gene (reference sequence). In nucleotides, the CDR3 is TGCAGTGCTAGAGTCGGGACTAGCGGGAGTTGGGATGAGCAGTTCTTC. Translated, it gives CSARVGTSGSWDEQFF.

This sequence joins TRBV21-1 and TRBJ1-1. TRBV21-1 is recorded as a pseudogene. The CDR3 is made up of 14 amino acids. CDR3 nucleotides: TGTGCCAGCAGCACCACCCAGGAGGGCACTGAAGCTTTCTTT. Its protein is CASSTTQEGTEAFF.

A few counts support this clonotype. CDR3 loop: CASSQGIDRWYEQYF. The CDR3 DNA sequence: TGTGCCAGCAGCCAAGGTATCGACAGGTGGTACGAGCAGTACTTC. The rearrangement uses TRBV3-1 and TRBJ2-7, with D possibly TRBD1 on 6 matching bases. Trimming pared 1 base from V and 4 bases from J, leaving 14 bases between. Germline assignment: CDR1 LGHDT and CDR2 YNNKEL (reference sequence). The CDR3 spans 15 residues.

This clonotype was seen ten or more times. The chain uses TRBV28 and TRBJ2-7, with 9 nucleotides matching TRBD1. The V segment lost 5 bases and the J segment 4 bases; nucleotides outside the gene matches: 9. The CDR3 is made up of 15 amino acids. Germline CDR1 MDHEN, CDR2 SYDVKM. The CDR3 DNA reads as TGTGCCAGCAGTGCGTCCGGGACAGGGCAATACGAGCAGTACTTC. The encoded protein is CASSASGTGQYEQYF. The full variable domain, with the rest looked up from reference TRBV28 and TRBJ2-7, is DVKVTQSSRYLVKRTGEKVFLECVQDMDHENMFWYRQDPGLGLRLIYFSYDVKMKEKGDIPEGYSVSREKKERFSLILESASTNQTSMYLCASSASGTGQYEQYFGPGTRLTVT.

This clonotype occurred a few times. J is TRBJ2-5 and V is TRBV13; D possibly corresponds to TRBD2 (6 bases). Germline CDR1 reads PRHDT; CDR2 reads FYEKMQ (reference sequence). This CDR3 comprises 14 residues. V shed 5 bases and J shed 4 bases, with 14 bases lying between them. Written as DNA, the CDR3 is TGTGCCAGCAGCCAGGGACTTTTACGAGAGACCCAGTACTTC. Its protein product is CASSQGLLRETQYF.

In this sample, this clonotype turned up a few times. One end of the junction varies from germline; a read error may be responsible. The chain carries TRBV2 and TRBJ2-7; D not certain. Germline V gene sequence: CDR1 SNHLY, CDR2 FYNNEI. The CDR3 is made up of 13 amino acids. CDR3 in amino acids: CASSEGPSYEQYF. DNA of the CDR3: TGTGCCAGCAGCGAAGGACCGTCCTACGAGCAGTACTTC.

The table lists this clonotype with many counts. The genes are TRBV5-5 and TRBJ2-5; D might be TRBD1 (8 bases). Germline V gene lookup returns CDR1 SGHKS and CDR2 YYEKEE (reference sequence). The CDR3 contains 16 residues. V gave up 3 bases and J gave up 4 bases, with 19 bases separating them. The CDR3 loop is CASSWAGGTGGETQYF. The CDR3 DNA reads as TGTGCCAGCAGCTGGGCAGGGGGCACGGGAGGAGAGACCCAGTACTTC.

In this sample, this clonotype turned up a few times. CDR3 in amino acids: CASSLVGGAGNNEQFF. CDR3 sequence (DNA): TGCGCCAGCAGCTTGGTGGGGGGAGCAGGGAACAATGAGCAGTTCTTC. This chain links TRBV5-1 with TRBJ2-1; D is perhaps TRBD2 (6 bases). This CDR3 is built from 16 residues. V was shortened by 0 bases and J by 5 bases, with 15 bases between the two germline ends. Per the germline V gene, CDR1 is SGHRS and CDR2 is YFSETQ.

This clonotype was picked up a small number of times. The chain couples TRBV2 to TRBJ2-3; 7 bases map to TRBD2. The junction had 8 bases not matched to a gene; V was cut back by 7 bases and J by 4 bases. Germline loops: CDR1 SNHLY, CDR2 FYNNEI. The CDR3 has 14 residues. CDR3 amino acids: CASTGLAGPDTQYF. CDR3 nucleotide sequence: TGTGCCAGCACCGGATTAGCGGGTCCAGATACGCAGTATTTT.

The sample holds many counts of this clonotype. The V and J genes are TRBV12-3 or TRBV12-4 and TRBJ2-2; D unclear. V lost 7 bases, J lost 0 bases, and 9 bases lay in between. The CDR3 contains 14 residues. CDR3 DNA sequence: TGTGCCAGCATGTGGGCAGCGAACACCGGGGAGCTGTTTTTT. It encodes CASMWAANTGELFF.

The chain joins TRBV11-2 to TRBJ2-7, with D possibly being TRBD2 (6 bases). With 0 bases removed from V and 2 bases from J, the gap between germline ends came to 11 bases. The CDR3 sequence is 15 residues long. The germline V gene encodes CDR1 SGHAT and CDR2 FQNNGV. The CDR3 spells CASSLDPAGTYEQYF. CDR3 sequence (DNA): TGTGCCAGCAGCTTAGACCCAGCGGGCACCTACGAGCAGTACTTC. The variable domain in full, completed from reference TRBV11-2 and TRBJ2-7, reads EAGVAQSPRYKIIEKRQSVAFWCNPISGHATLYWYQQILGQGPKLLIQFQNNGVVDDSQLPKDRFSAERLKGVDSTLKIQPAKLEDSAVYLCASSLDPAGTYEQYFGPGTRLTVT.

The rearrangement joins TRBV24-1 to TRBJ1-1; TRBD1 aligns across 8 bases. The CDR3 contains 15 residues. Germline V gene lookup returns CDR1 KGHDR and CDR2 SFDVKD. J gave up 4 bases and V 4 bases, and 7 bases lay outside the gene matches. The CDR3 loop reads CATSDRTGSATEAFF. The DNA for the CDR3 is TGTGCCACCAGTGACCGGACAGGGTCGGCCACTGAAGCTTTCTTT.

Ten or more counts support this clonotype. The gene calls are TRBV5-1 and TRBJ1-6, with D possibly being TRBD1 (5 bases). Trimming took 0 bases from V and 8 from J, leaving 9 bases between them. The CDR3 consists of 14 residues. The germline gives CDR1 SGHRS, CDR2 YFSETQ. This chain's CDR3 is CASSLAQGDSPLHF. CDR3 bases: TGCGCCAGCAGCTTGGCGCAGGGAGATTCACCCCTCCACTTT.

This chain joins TRBV6-5 and TRBJ2-3, with 13 bases fitting TRBD2. The CDR3 runs to 18 residues. CDR1 and CDR2 (germline): MNHEY, SVGAGI. V shed 2 bases and J 1 base; nucleotides not matched to a gene: 6. The DNA for the CDR3 is TGTGCCAGCAGTTACCGGACTAGCGGGGGTAGTGGCACAGATACGCAGTATTTT. Protein product: CASSYRTSGGSGTDTQYF.

The chain combines TRBV3-1 with TRBJ2-3; 14 bases are shared with TRBD2. This CDR3 comprises 16 residues. The germline CDR1 and CDR2 sequences are LGHDT and YNNKEL (reference sequence). Germline trimming cut 4 bases from V and 4 bases from J; bases unmatched to any gene: 4. The CDR3 sequence is CASSPGLAGGSDTQYF. CDR3 DNA: TGTGCCAGCAGCCCAGGACTAGCGGGAGGTTCAGATACGCAGTATTTT.

This clonotype appeared a few times. This chain uses TRBV6-2 or TRBV6-3 with TRBJ2-1; D unclear. Germline CDR1 is MNHEY and CDR2 is SVGEGT. This CDR3 region has 14 residues. V was cut by 2 bases and J by 2 bases, with 7 bases left in between. CDR3: CASSYKGAYNEQFF. As DNA, the CDR3 is TGTGCCAGCAGTTACAAGGGTGCCTACAATGAGCAGTTCTTC.